This TCR beta chain comes out of a study of Graves' ophthalmopathy and Graves' hyperthyroidism. Overall study findings and caveats: A 13-signature model separated ophthalmopathy from stable hyperthyroidism, reaching less than 90% sensitivity and roughly 82% specificity cross-validated.

Points on this clonotype: The antigen is not known.

Amplification of the TCR beta CDR3 regions used RNA transcripts (as template). RT-PCR was first run with HTBI primers, then multiplex PCR in a second round. TCRdb ran MiXCR on the multiplex PCR reads and lists one entry per CDR3 protein. The sample has about 590,000 distinct CDR3 sequences, 35% to 40% seen once. Aged 18 to 65, hyperthyroidism patients had been newly diagnosed, with under 2 months' duration. There are 14 residues in the CDR3. Germline CDR1 is MNHEY and CDR2 is SMNVEV (reference sequence). Trimming at V came to 3 bases and at J to 5 bases, leaving 3 bases not matched to a gene. The chain employs TRBV27 and TRBJ2-2; 7 bases are a match to TRBD2. The specimen sequenced was peripheral blood or thyroid tissue (not recorded which). This receptor was identified in an adult man with Graves' hyperthyroidism. In nucleotides, the CDR3 is TGTGCCAGCAGTTTGGGGGAGGGAACCGGGGAGCTGTTTTTT. Its translation is CASSLGEGTGELFF.